The present entry profiles one TCR beta chain with its context. The sample comes from a study of control samples from healthy donors and cancer patients. Germline assignment: CDR1 SGHVS and CDR2 FQNEAQ. The ends were cut back, 6 bases at V and 7 bases at J, with 15 bases in the middle. The CDR3 totals 14 residues. Assay: immunoSEQ multiplex PCR; the TCRdb copy retains only in-frame clones and omits some. The sample records approximately 220,000 clones, just under 95% being singletons. Sequences were obtained from blood. The TCR sequence derives from a man aged 50 or older in good health. The gene calls are TRBV7-8 and TRBJ1-4, with D perhaps matching TRBD1 (6 bases). The CDR3 DNA reads TGTGCCAGCAGTTCAGACAGGTGGAGTGAAAAACTGTTTTTT. Translating it yields CASSSDRWSEKLFF.